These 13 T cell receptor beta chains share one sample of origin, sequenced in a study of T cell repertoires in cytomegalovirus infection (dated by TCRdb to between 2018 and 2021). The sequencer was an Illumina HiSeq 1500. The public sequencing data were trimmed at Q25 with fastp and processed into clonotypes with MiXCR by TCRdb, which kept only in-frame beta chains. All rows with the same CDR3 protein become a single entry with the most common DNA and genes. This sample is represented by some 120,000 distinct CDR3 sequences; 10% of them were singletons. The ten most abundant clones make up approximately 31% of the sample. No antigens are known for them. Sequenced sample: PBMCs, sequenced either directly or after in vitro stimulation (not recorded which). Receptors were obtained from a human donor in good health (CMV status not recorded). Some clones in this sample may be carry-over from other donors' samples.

CDR3 sequence (DNA): TGTGCCAGCAGCTTTCCGTCTATGGGACAGCAAGAGACCCAGTACTTC. Its protein product is CASSFPSMGQQETQYF. This chain uses TRBV7-2 with TRBJ2-5; 7 nucleotides agree with TRBD1. The germline V gene encodes CDR1 SGHTA and CDR2 FQGNSA. After removal of 3 bases from V and 2 bases from J, the junction contained 9 bases not matched to a gene. This CDR3 comprises 16 residues.

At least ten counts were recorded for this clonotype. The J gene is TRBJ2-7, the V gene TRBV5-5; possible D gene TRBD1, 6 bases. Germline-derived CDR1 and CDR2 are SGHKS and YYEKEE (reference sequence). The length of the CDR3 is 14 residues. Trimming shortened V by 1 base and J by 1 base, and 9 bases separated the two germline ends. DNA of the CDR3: TGTGCCAGCAGCTTGCACCAGGGGTCCTACGAGCAGTACGTC. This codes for CASSLHQGSYEQYV.

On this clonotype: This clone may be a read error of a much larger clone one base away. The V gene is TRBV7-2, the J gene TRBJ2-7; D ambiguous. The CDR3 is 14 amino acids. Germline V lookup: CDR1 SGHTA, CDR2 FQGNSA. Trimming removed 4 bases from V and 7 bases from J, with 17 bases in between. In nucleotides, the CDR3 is TGTGCCAGCAGCTACCGCGGCGGCCGTTGGGAGCAGTACTTC. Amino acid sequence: CASSYRGGRWEQYF.

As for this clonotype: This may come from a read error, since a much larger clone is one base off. DNA for the CDR3: TGTGCCAGCAGTTTTAGCGGGAGCACGTGGGGGGACGGGCAGTACGTC. Translation gives CASSFSGSTWGDGQYV. The chain has TRBV14 and TRBJ2-7; 9 bases agree with TRBD2. Germline CDR1 is SGHDN and CDR2 is FVKESK. V dropped 6 bases and J dropped 9; count of bases not matched to a gene: 18. The CDR3 is 16 residues long.

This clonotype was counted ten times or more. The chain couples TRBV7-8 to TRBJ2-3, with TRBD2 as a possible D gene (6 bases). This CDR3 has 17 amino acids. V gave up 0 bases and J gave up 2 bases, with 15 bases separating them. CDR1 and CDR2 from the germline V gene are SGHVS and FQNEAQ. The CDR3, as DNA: TGTGCCAGCAGCTTAGCGTCACTAGCCGAATACACAGATACGCAGTATTTT. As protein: CASSLASLAEYTDTQYF.

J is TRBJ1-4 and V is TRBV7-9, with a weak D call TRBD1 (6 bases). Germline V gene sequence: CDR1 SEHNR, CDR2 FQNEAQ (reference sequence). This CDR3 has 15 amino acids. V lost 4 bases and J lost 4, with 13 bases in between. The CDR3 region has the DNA TGTGCCAGCAGCTCCCGGACAGTCCTTAATGAAAAACTGTTTTTT. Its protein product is CASSSRTVLNEKLFF.

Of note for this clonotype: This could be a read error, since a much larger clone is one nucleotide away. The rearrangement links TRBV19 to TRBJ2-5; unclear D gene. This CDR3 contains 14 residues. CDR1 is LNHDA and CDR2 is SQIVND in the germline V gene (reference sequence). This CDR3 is CVSKNVGGKETQYF. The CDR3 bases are TGTGTCAGTAAAAACGTTGGCGGAAAAGAGACCCAGTACTTC.

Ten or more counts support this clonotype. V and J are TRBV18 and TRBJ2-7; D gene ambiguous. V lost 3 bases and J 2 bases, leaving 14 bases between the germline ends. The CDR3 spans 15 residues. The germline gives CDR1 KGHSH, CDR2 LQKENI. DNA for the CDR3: TGTGCCAGCTCACCCAACCAGCTAGGGCCCTACGAGCAGTACTTC. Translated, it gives CASSPNQLGPYEQYF. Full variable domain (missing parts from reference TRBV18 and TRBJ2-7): NAGVMQNPRHLVRRRGQEARLRCSPMKGHSHVYWYRQLPEEGLKFMVYLQKENIIDESGMPKERFSAEFPKEGPSILRIQQVVRGDSAAYFCASSPNQLGPYEQYFGPGTRLTVT.

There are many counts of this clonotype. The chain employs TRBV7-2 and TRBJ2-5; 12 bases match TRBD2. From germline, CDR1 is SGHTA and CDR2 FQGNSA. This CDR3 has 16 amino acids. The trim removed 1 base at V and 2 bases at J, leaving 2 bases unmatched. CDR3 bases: TGTGCCAGCAGCTTAGGACTAGCGGGGGAACAAGAGACCCAGTACTTC. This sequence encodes CASSLGLAGEQETQYF.

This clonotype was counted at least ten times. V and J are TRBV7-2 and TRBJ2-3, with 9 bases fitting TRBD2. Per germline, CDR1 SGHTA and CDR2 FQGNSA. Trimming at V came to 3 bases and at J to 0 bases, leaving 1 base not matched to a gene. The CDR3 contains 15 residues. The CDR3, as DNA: TGTGCCAGCAGCTTCAGCGGGAGGAGCACAGATACGCAGTATTTT. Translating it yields CASSFSGRSTDTQYF.

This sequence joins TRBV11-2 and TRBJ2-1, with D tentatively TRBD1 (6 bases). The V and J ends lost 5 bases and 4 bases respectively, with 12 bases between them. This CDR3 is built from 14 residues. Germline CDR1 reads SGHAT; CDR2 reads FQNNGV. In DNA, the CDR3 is TGTGCCAGCAGCAGACAGGAATCTTACAATGAGCAGTTCTTC. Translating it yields CASSRQESYNEQFF.

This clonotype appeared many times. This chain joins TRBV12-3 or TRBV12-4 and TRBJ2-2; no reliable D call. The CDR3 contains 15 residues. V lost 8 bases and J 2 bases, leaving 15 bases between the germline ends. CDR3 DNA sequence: TGTGCCAGCCAGTTTCGGGCAGTAAACACCGGGGAGCTGTTTTTT. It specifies CASQFRAVNTGELFF.

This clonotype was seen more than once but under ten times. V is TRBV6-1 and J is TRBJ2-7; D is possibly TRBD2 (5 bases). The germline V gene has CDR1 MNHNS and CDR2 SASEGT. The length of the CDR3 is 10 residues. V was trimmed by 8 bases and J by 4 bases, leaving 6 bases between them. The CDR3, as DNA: TGTGCCAGCCGGGAATACGAGCAGTACTTC. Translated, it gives CASREYEQYF.